This entry is about one TCR beta chain. Trimming took 0 bases from V and 5 from J, leaving 10 bases between them. Per germline, CDR1 LGHDT and CDR2 YNNKEL (reference sequence). CDR3 length: 14 amino acids. The table came from immunoSEQ multiplex PCR; TCRdb's copy has only in-frame clones and leaves some out. The sample has hundreds of thousands of clones, about four fifths seen once. The sample comes from a study of blood T cell repertoires in COVID-19. At the level of the study: Acute and convalescent COVID-19 specimens originated in the United States, Italy and Spain. In each case, the material was cDNA or gDNA derived from T cells, B-cell-depleted T cells, or PBMCs.

J is TRBJ2-5 and V is TRBV3-1 (or the pseudogene TRBV3-2); TRBD1 is a possible D gene (5 bases). Material: peripheral blood. The sequence came from a woman aged 45-59 years with acute or convalescent COVID-19. CDR3: CASSQEGRVETQYF. The DNA of the CDR3 is TGTGCCAGCAGCCAAGAGGGCAGGGTGGAGACCCAGTACTTC.